The 23 T cell receptor beta chains reported below all come from one sample, sequenced in a study of OX40 agonist ivuxolimab in advanced cancers. The library was prepared using the immunoSEQ multiplex PCR assay. TCRdb carries this immuneACCESS record with in-frame sequences only. Its versions omit some clonotypes, under half of them owing to an unresolved V gene in the studies checked, with the rest unexplained. This sample lists roughly 89,000 clones; about 86% were detected once. Together, the top ten hold 6.5% of the sample. Sequencing used CD4+ or CD8+ T cells sorted from blood, obtained in a trial of the OX40 agonist ivuxolimab. The receptors were sampled from an adult with an advanced solid tumor such as melanoma, head and neck, liver or kidney cancer.

This chain connects TRBV7-9 to TRBJ2-2; 12 bases are shared with TRBD2. Germline loops: CDR1 SEHNR, CDR2 FQNEAQ (reference sequence). The CDR3 is 16 residues long. Trimming cost V 5 bases and J 7 bases; bases outside gene matches: 8. The chain's CDR3 is CASSHASGRAYGELFF. As DNA, the CDR3 is TGTGCCAGCAGCCACGCTAGCGGGAGGGCCTACGGGGAGCTGTTTTTT.

This clone was detected only a few times. V and J are TRBV7-2 and TRBJ2-7; a possible D gene is TRBD1 (7 bases). This CDR3 contains 18 residues. V was shortened by 1 base and J by 4 bases, with 23 bases between the two germline ends. Germline V gene lookup returns CDR1 SGHTA and CDR2 FQGNSA. CDR3 sequence (DNA): TGTGCCAGCAGCTTAGGGGTAGCCAGGGGGAGCGGGTTATACGAGCAGTACTTC. The encoded protein is CASSLGVARGSGLYEQYF.

The chain couples TRBV19 to TRBJ2-2; a weak D match, TRBD1 (7 bases). This CDR3 is 16 amino acids long. V gave up 3 bases and J gave up 4 bases, with 15 bases separating them. Germline CDR1 and CDR2: LNHDA and SQIVND (reference sequence). The CDR3 loop reads CASSISAGGPTGELFF. The CDR3 bases are TGTGCCAGTAGTATCTCGGCAGGGGGGCCCACCGGGGAGCTGTTTTTT.

The chain combines TRBV12-5 with TRBJ2-5; 7 bases are shared with TRBD2. Trimming at V came to 0 bases and at J to 5 bases, leaving 12 bases not matched to a gene. The CDR3 runs 17 residues. The germline CDR1 and CDR2 sequences are LGHNT and FRNRAP. The CDR3 loop reads CASGLVRAGVSGETQYF. CDR3 in DNA: TGTGCTAGTGGTTTGGTACGGGCGGGAGTGAGCGGGGAGACCCAGTACTTC.

The V gene is TRBV30, the J gene TRBJ2-3, with 8 bases identical to TRBD1. CDR3 length equals 16 residues. CDR1 and CDR2 from the germline V gene are GTSNPN and SVGIG (reference sequence). V lost 2 bases and J lost 2; bases outside the gene matches: 9. CDR3 coding DNA: TGTGCCTGGAGTCTAGTCCCAGGGGGCCTCACAGATACGCAGTATTTT. Translation: CAWSLVPGGLTDTQYF.

This clone was recorded once. The chain uses TRBV11-2 and TRBJ2-5; 7 nucleotides agree with TRBD1. After removal of 5 bases from V and 2 bases from J, the junction contained 11 bases not matched to a gene. The CDR3 covers 16 residues. CDR1 SGHAT and CDR2 FQNNGV come from the germline V gene. The CDR3 sequence: CASSPRIPTGQETQYF. DNA of the CDR3: TGTGCCAGCAGCCCCCGAATTCCGACAGGGCAAGAGACCCAGTACTTC. The complete variable domain, with remaining parts taken from reference TRBV11-2 and TRBJ2-5, reads EAGVAQSPRYKIIEKRQSVAFWCNPISGHATLYWYQQILGQGPKLLIQFQNNGVVDDSQLPKDRFSAERLKGVDSTLKIQPAKLEDSAVYLCASSPRIPTGQETQYFGPGTRLLVL.

In its sample, this clone was seen once. The chain couples TRBV5-5 to TRBJ1-2; 8 bases fit TRBD1. There are 15 residues in the CDR3. J was trimmed by 5 bases and V by 3 bases; bases with no gene match: 9. Per the germline V gene, CDR1 is SGHKS and CDR2 is YYEKEE (reference sequence). In DNA, the CDR3 is TGTGCCAGCAGCTCGACCATAACAGGGGGTTATGGCTACACCTTC. Translating it yields CASSSTITGGYGYTF.

V gene TRBV27 combines with J gene TRBJ2-7; possible D gene TRBD2, 5 bases. V lost 3 bases to trimming and J lost 2 bases, with 14 bases between them. Germline V gene sequence: CDR1 MNHEY, CDR2 SMNVEV (reference sequence). CDR3 size: 15 residues. This CDR3 reads CASSFRLAETYEQYF. The DNA for the CDR3 is TGTGCCAGCAGTTTCAGGCTAGCCGAAACCTACGAGCAGTACTTC.

V and J are TRBV6-7 and TRBJ2-3; 7 nucleotides line up with TRBD2. TRBV6-7 is given ORF status, its function remaining uncertain. The CDR3 is made up of 16 amino acids. V trimming: 3 bases; J trimming: 2 bases; junction bases outside the gene matches: 8. The CDR3 nucleotides read TGTGCCAGCAGTTATCGGCCTAGCGGAGACACAGATACGCAGTATTTT. This encodes CASSYRPSGDTDTQYF.

V is TRBV7-3 and J is TRBJ1-3; the D is unclear. CDR3 length equals 15 residues. With 5 bases removed from V and 3 bases from J, the gap between germline ends came to 14 bases. The germline CDR1 and CDR2 sequences are SGHTA and FQGTGA. CDR3 amino acids: CASSPGRRHGNTIYF. CDR3 in DNA: TGTGCCAGCAGCCCAGGACGGAGGCATGGAAACACCATATATTTT. Combining the CDR3 with reference TRBV7-3 and TRBJ1-3 gives the whole variable domain GAGVSQTPSNKVTEKGKYVELRCDPISGHTALYWYRQSLGQGPEFLIYFQGTGAADDSGLPNDRFFAVRPEGSVSTLKIQRTERGDSAVYLCASSPGRRHGNTIYFGEGSWLTVV.

This chain uses TRBV18 with TRBJ2-3; a weak D match, TRBD1 (6 bases). The CDR3 is 15 amino acids. V lost 6 bases, J lost 1 base, and 14 bases lay in between. Germline CDR1 is KGHSH and CDR2 is LQKENI. CDR3 DNA: TGTGCCAGCTCGCCGAGAACAGGGCGCACAGATACGCAGTATTTT. Translation gives CASSPRTGRTDTQYF.

The J gene is TRBJ1-6, the V gene TRBV4-1, with a weak D call TRBD1 (5 bases). The CDR3 consists of 14 residues. Germline CDR1 and CDR2: MGHRA and YSYEKL. V was pared by 4 bases and J by 7 bases, with 11 bases between. CDR3 nucleotide sequence: TGCGCCAGCAGCCCTATTCGGGGCAATTCACCCCTCCACTTT. Amino acid sequence: CASSPIRGNSPLHF.

The chain links TRBV7-2 to TRBJ2-2, with D perhaps TRBD2 (5 bases). Germline V gives CDR1 SGHTA, CDR2 FQGNSA. Deletions cut 2 bases from V and 6 bases from J, with 10 bases between. CDR3 size: 14 residues. The CDR3 region has the DNA TGTGCCAGCAGCTTAAGGCGGGTTTCCGGGGAGCTGTTTTTT. This sequence encodes CASSLRRVSGELFF.

The CDR3 sequence: CASSSNLNTEAFF. DNA of the CDR3: TGTGCCAGCAGTTCCAATTTGAACACTGAAGCTTTCTTT. The V and J genes are TRBV27 and TRBJ1-1; D gene ambiguous. The CDR3 contains 13 residues. CDR1 is MNHEY, CDR2 SMNVEV, per germline (reference sequence). V was pared by 4 bases and J by 0 bases, with 6 bases between.

This chain joins TRBV18 and TRBJ2-7; 9 bases fit TRBD1. This CDR3 has 13 residues. The junction had 3 bases not matched to a gene; V was cut back by 4 bases and J by 5 bases. Germline values: CDR1 KGHSH, CDR2 LQKENI. The CDR3 nucleotides are TGTGCCAGCTCACTTCGGACAGGGGACGAGCAGTACTTC. It translates to CASSLRTGDEQYF.

This chain links TRBV10-3 with TRBJ1-2, with D perhaps TRBD1 (6 bases). V lost 6 bases, J lost 8 bases, and 13 bases lay in between. Germline V CDR1 and CDR2: ENHRY, SYGVKD. The CDR3 has 12 amino acids. CDR3 DNA: TGTGCCATCAGCCCACAGGGTTTAGGCTACACCTTC. It codes for CAISPQGLGYTF.

J is TRBJ1-1 and V is TRBV6-5; D call uncertain. The CDR3 has 16 amino acids. V was cut by 0 bases and J by 0 bases, with 11 bases left in between. CDR1 and CDR2 from the germline V gene are MNHEY and SVGAGI. The CDR3 spells CASSYSSGNMNTEAFF. In DNA, the CDR3 is TGTGCCAGCAGTTACTCGTCCGGTAACATGAACACTGAAGCTTTCTTT.

This chain connects TRBV7-2 to TRBJ2-1; weak D call: TRBD2 (6 bases). Germline-derived CDR1 and CDR2 are SGHTA and FQGNSA. The CDR3 is 15 amino acids. V was pared by 5 bases and J by 4 bases, with 15 bases between. The CDR3 here is CASSPFSGEYNEQFF. Written as DNA, the CDR3 is TGTGCCAGCAGCCCCTTCTCGGGAGAATACAATGAGCAGTTCTTC.

Regarding this clone: Within the sample, other DNA sequences also encode this same CDR3. This rearrangement joins TRBV11-3 to TRBJ1-6, with D unclear. CDR3 length: 18 residues. The germline CDR1 and CDR2 sequences are SGHNT and YENEEA. Trimming cost V 0 bases and J 0 bases, with 12 bases left between them. CDR3 in amino acids: CASSLDQSGSSYNSPLHF. CDR3 nucleotide sequence: TGTGCCAGCAGCTTAGATCAATCCGGGAGCTCCTATAATTCACCCCTCCACTTT.

This sequence joins TRBV11-3 and TRBJ2-7; TRBD1 aligns across 7 bases. V trimming: 5 bases; J trimming: 7 bases; junction bases outside the gene matches: 11. The CDR3 runs 14 residues. Germline V lookup: CDR1 SGHNT, CDR2 YENEEA. The CDR3 DNA sequence: TGTGCCAGCAGCCTTTCGACAGGGAACTATGAGCAGTACTTC. Translating it yields CASSLSTGNYEQYF. The complete variable domain, with remaining parts taken from reference TRBV11-3 and TRBJ2-7, reads EAGVVQSPRYKIIEKKQPVAFWCNPISGHNTLYWYLQNLGQGPELLIRYENEEAVDDSQLPKDRFSAERLKGVDSTLKIQPAELGDSAVYLCASSLSTGNYEQYFGPGTRLTVT.

The chain has TRBV5-1 and TRBJ2-5; unclear D gene. With 0 bases removed from V and 4 bases from J, the gap between germline ends came to 4 bases. Per germline, CDR1 SGHRS and CDR2 YFSETQ. The CDR3 covers 12 residues. CDR3 in DNA: TGCGCCAGCAGCTTGGTACGAGAGACCCAGTACTTC. It is translated as CASSLVRETQYF. Full variable domain (rest looked up from reference TRBV5-1 and TRBJ2-5): KAGVTQTPRYLIKTRGQQVTLSCSPISGHRSVSWYQQTPGQGLQFLFEYFSETQRNKGNFPGRFSGRQFSNSRSEMNVSTLELGDSALYLCASSLVRETQYFGPGTRLLVL.

V usage is TRBV7-6 and J usage is TRBJ2-7; D remains unclear. The CDR3 consists of 15 residues. Germline V CDR1 and CDR2: SGHVS, FNYEAQ. V was clipped by 1 base and J by 1 base, with 11 bases between them. The CDR3 region is CASSLGSFSSYEQYF. The CDR3 coding sequence is TGTGCCAGCAGCTTAGGGAGTTTCAGTTCCTACGAGCAGTACTTC.

This clone was picked up one time. The V gene is TRBV19, the J gene TRBJ1-1, with D maybe TRBD1 (5 bases). The germline CDR1 and CDR2 sequences are LNHDA and SQIVND (reference sequence). CDR3 length: 12 residues. V shed 5 bases and J shed 10 bases, with 14 bases lying between them. In DNA form, the CDR3 reads TGTGCCAGTAGTGGGACCGGGGCTAGAGCTTTCTTT. It yields the protein CASSGTGARAFF.